The 28 T cell receptor beta chains given below trace back to one sample, sequenced in a study of blood T cell repertoires in COVID-19. The repertoire was sequenced with immunoSEQ multiplex PCR; TCRdb's copy has only in-frame clones and lacks some. The sample has around 320,000 clones, about nine tenths seen once; the top ten hold over 6%. Sequenced material: peripheral blood. Every receptor here comes from a woman in her twenties or thirties who had recovered from COVID-19.

This chain connects TRBV15 to TRBJ2-1, with D perhaps TRBD1 (6 bases). The germline V gene has CDR1 LNHNV and CDR2 YYDKDF (reference sequence). The CDR3 sequence is 15 residues long. V was pared by 1 base and J by 7 bases, with 14 bases between. This chain's CDR3 is CATSRGKYRENEQFF. Written as DNA, the CDR3 is TGTGCCACCAGCAGAGGTAAATACAGGGAAAATGAGCAGTTCTTC.

This clone was observed a single time. This chain uses TRBV28 with TRBJ2-3, with D possibly matching TRBD2 (5 bases). The V gene's germline CDR1 is MDHEN and CDR2 SYDVKM. Trimming removed 5 bases at V and 3 bases at J, with 9 bases between. This CDR3 spans 13 amino acids. CDR3 residues: CASSRLLTDTQYF. CDR3 coding DNA: TGTGCCAGCAGTAGACTACTTACAGATACGCAGTATTTT.

J is TRBJ2-7 and V is TRBV5-1; tentatively, D is TRBD1 (5 bases). The CDR3 totals 15 residues. Germline values: CDR1 SGHRS, CDR2 YFSETQ. The ends were cut back, 2 bases at V and 5 bases at J, with 17 bases in the middle. The CDR3 here is CASSFPMGQVDEQYF. The CDR3 DNA sequence: TGCGCCAGCAGCTTCCCGATGGGGCAGGTTGACGAGCAGTACTTC.

This chain connects TRBV11-2 to TRBJ1-6; D is possibly TRBD1 (5 bases). Trimming cost V 0 bases and J 6 bases, with 9 bases left between them. CDR1 and CDR2 (germline): SGHAT, FQNNGV. The CDR3 totals 15 residues. The CDR3 loop is CASSLEGLINSPLHF. The CDR3 DNA sequence: TGTGCCAGCAGCTTAGAGGGACTGATTAATTCACCCCTCCACTTT.

The chain couples TRBV7-2 to TRBJ1-1, with unresolved D. Germline CDR1 reads SGHTA; CDR2 reads FQGNSA. Trimming stripped 5 bases from V and 8 bases from J, with 15 bases between. The CDR3 runs to 13 residues. CDR3 region: CASSPWGADEAFF. CDR3 nucleotide sequence: TGTGCCAGCAGCCCCTGGGGAGCCGACGAAGCTTTCTTT.

The V and J genes are TRBV5-5 and TRBJ2-5; 8 bases agree with TRBD1. Germline CDR1 is SGHKS and CDR2 is YYEKEE (reference sequence). The CDR3 contains 16 residues. Losses at the gene ends were 4 bases for V and 5 bases for J; bases not matched to a gene: 13. This chain's CDR3 is CASSLTQGVLGETQYF. DNA for the CDR3: TGTGCCAGCAGCCTCACACAGGGGGTGCTTGGGGAGACCCAGTACTTC.

The chain couples TRBV7-9 to TRBJ2-7; tentatively, D is TRBD2 (5 bases). The V end lost 5 bases, the J end lost 5 bases, and 16 bases lay between the germline ends. The V gene's germline CDR1 is SEHNR and CDR2 FQNEAQ (reference sequence). The CDR3 is 14 amino acids. CDR3 loop: CASSPRTQRDEQYF. The CDR3 nucleotides read TGTGCCAGCAGCCCGCGCACTCAGAGGGACGAGCAGTACTTC. Together with reference TRBV7-9 and TRBJ2-7, the CDR3 gives the full variable domain: DTGVSQNPRHKITKRGQNVTFRCDPISEHNRLYWYRQTLGQGPEFLTYFQNEAQLEKSRLLSDRFSAERPKGSFSTLEIQRTEQGDSAMYLCASSPRTQRDEQYFGPGTRLTVT.

The chain employs TRBV7-8 and TRBJ2-2; D might be TRBD2 (7 bases). This CDR3 contains 16 residues. V shed 1 base and J shed 8 bases, with 17 bases lying between them. In germline, CDR1 is SGHVS, CDR2 FQNEAQ. The CDR3 here is CASSLGGAGAAGELFF. Written as DNA, the CDR3 is TGTGCCAGCAGCTTAGGGGGCGCGGGGGCCGCTGGGGAGCTGTTTTTT.

This clone has a handful of counts. The rearrangement uses TRBV7-2 and TRBJ2-3; TRBD2 might be the D (7 bases). CDR3 length: 16 residues. V lost 1 base, J lost 1 base, and 12 bases lay in between. CDR1 and CDR2 from the germline V gene are SGHTA and FQGNSA. CDR3 coding DNA: TGTGCCAGCAGCTTAGAGGGGGGGCAGGGCACAGATACGCAGTATTTT. Encoded protein: CASSLEGGQGTDTQYF.

The CDR3 coding sequence is TGCGCCAGCAGCGCGCGCCAGGGGGAAAGCTATGAGCAGTTCTTC. Amino acids: CASSARQGESYEQFF. The chain is built from TRBV5-1 and TRBJ2-1, with TRBD1 matching 7 bases. This CDR3 has 15 residues. Germline CDR1 is SGHRS and CDR2 is YFSETQ. The J segment lost 8 bases and the V segment lost 4 bases, leaving 12 bases of the junction unmatched.

This sequence joins TRBV3-1 (or the pseudogene TRBV3-2) and TRBJ1-4; TRBD1 is a possible D gene (5 bases). The V end was cut by 1 base, the J end by 0 bases, with 9 bases between. CDR1 LGHDT and CDR2 YNNKEL come from the germline V gene (reference sequence). The CDR3 spans 16 residues. DNA of the CDR3: TGTGCCAGCAGCCAAGCCGACAGTGCAACTAATGAAAAACTGTTTTTT. Protein product: CASSQADSATNEKLFF.

The chain combines TRBV28 with TRBJ1-1; D is unresolved. Germline CDR1 reads MDHEN; CDR2 reads SYDVKM. The CDR3 loop spans 11 amino acids. The V gene lost 4 bases and the J gene lost 8 bases, with 8 bases spanning the gap. The chain's CDR3 is CASSSWQEAFF. The CDR3 DNA sequence: TGTGCCAGCAGTTCGTGGCAAGAAGCTTTCTTT.

The rearrangement uses TRBV2 and TRBJ1-5; weak D call: TRBD1 (5 bases). Trimming shortened V by 5 bases and J by 6 bases, and 11 bases separated the two germline ends. The CDR3 extends over 13 amino acids. Germline V gene data show CDR1 as SNHLY and CDR2 as FYNNEI. CDR3 DNA sequence: TGTGCCAGCAGTACCACCCAGGGTCAGCCCCAGCATTTT. Residues: CASSTTQGQPQHF.

This sequence joins TRBV6-2 or TRBV6-3 and TRBJ2-7; TRBD2 might be the D (6 bases). CDR1 MNHEY and CDR2 SVGEGT come from the germline V gene. CDR3 length equals 18 residues. Trimming took 2 bases from V and 4 from J, leaving 24 bases between them. This CDR3 is CASSYGPFGRGLLYEQYF. The CDR3 DNA reads as TGTGCCAGCAGTTACGGCCCCTTTGGGCGGGGACTGCTTTACGAGCAGTACTTC.

V gene TRBV4-2 combines with J gene TRBJ1-6; 7 nucleotides match TRBD1. Germline V lookup: CDR1 LGHNA, CDR2 YNFKEQ. With V trimmed by 0 bases and J by 5 bases, 13 bases remained unmatched. This CDR3 is 19 amino acids long. The CDR3 nucleotides read TGTGCCAGCAGCCAAGATTTGGCGACACGGGACAGACATAATTCACCCCTCCACTTT. It encodes CASSQDLATRDRHNSPLHF.

As regards this clone: The junction does not match germline at one end; this may be a read error. This chain joins TRBV12-3 or TRBV12-4 and TRBJ1-1, with 7 bases that match TRBD1. There are 12 residues in the CDR3. CDR3 sequence reads: CASSLGGQVGLF. The DNA of the CDR3 is TGTGCCAGCAGTTTAGGTGGACAGGTTGGTCTCTTT.

The rearrangement uses TRBV19 and TRBJ1-2; D may be TRBD1 (5 bases). V gave up 7 bases and J gave up 1 base, with 13 bases separating them. Germline-derived CDR1 and CDR2 are LNHDA and SQIVND (reference sequence). The CDR3 totals 14 residues. CDR3 DNA sequence: TGTGCCAGTAATAACGGGGGAGGTAACTATGGCTACACCTTC. Translation: CASNNGGGNYGYTF.

This chain links TRBV25-1 with TRBJ1-5; 9 nucleotides align to TRBD1. CDR3 length: 14 amino acids. Germline V CDR1 and CDR2: MGHDK, SYGVNS. The V segment lost 6 bases and the J segment 6 bases; nucleotides outside the gene matches: 6. The CDR3 region is CASSRTGDTQPQHF. As DNA, the CDR3 is TGTGCCAGCAGCCGGACAGGGGATACTCAGCCCCAGCATTTT.

The chain combines TRBV6-5 with TRBJ2-3; 8 bases are a match to TRBD2. CDR1 is MNHEY, CDR2 SVGAGI, per germline. After removal of 6 bases from V and 1 base from J, the junction contained 6 bases not matched to a gene. This CDR3 contains 15 residues. The CDR3 region has the DNA TGTGCCAGCAGCAGAGCGGGGGCTGGCACAGATACGCAGTATTTT. Amino acid sequence: CASSRAGAGTDTQYF.

This clone was seen a few times. This sequence joins TRBV18 and TRBJ1-4; no reliable D call. Germline values: CDR1 KGHSH, CDR2 LQKENI. V shed 3 bases and J shed 0 bases, with 17 bases lying between them. The CDR3 has 18 residues. CDR3 nucleotide sequence: TGTGCCAGCTCACCGGAATGGGCCTGGAAGGCAACTAATGAAAAACTGTTTTTT. It codes for CASSPEWAWKATNEKLFF. The variable domain in full, completed from reference TRBV18 and TRBJ1-4, reads NAGVMQNPRHLVRRRGQEARLRCSPMKGHSHVYWYRQLPEEGLKFMVYLQKENIIDESGMPKERFSAEFPKEGPSILRIQQVVRGDSAAYFCASSPEWAWKATNEKLFFGSGTQLSVL.

The chain combines TRBV2 with TRBJ2-3; no firm D call. V lost 4 bases, J lost 4 bases, and 12 bases lay in between. Germline CDR1 is SNHLY and CDR2 is FYNNEI. This CDR3 is 14 amino acids long. CDR3 in amino acids: CASSVAGRADTQYF. CDR3 coding DNA: TGTGCCAGCAGTGTGGCAGGAAGAGCAGATACGCAGTATTTT.

J is TRBJ1-6 and V is TRBV19, with 7 bases fitting TRBD1. With V trimmed by 6 bases and J by 8 bases, 10 bases remained unmatched. CDR1 is LNHDA, CDR2 SQIVND, per germline (reference sequence). The CDR3 consists of 15 residues. CDR3 DNA sequence: TGTGCCAGTAGCCCACGGGACAGTGATTATTCACCCCTCCACTTT. This sequence encodes CASSPRDSDYSPLHF.

Here the CDR3 reads CASSPSPGSTEAFF. The CDR3 nucleotides are TGTGCCAGCAGTCCCTCCCCGGGGAGCACTGAAGCTTTCTTT. The chain is built from TRBV6-5 and TRBJ1-1; D uncertain. The V gene lost 5 bases and the J gene lost 4 bases, with 14 bases spanning the gap. The CDR3 covers 14 residues. Germline V CDR1 and CDR2: MNHEY, SVGAGI.

The chain links TRBV5-1 to TRBJ2-1, with a weak D call TRBD1 (6 bases). V was clipped by 0 bases and J by 2 bases, with 6 bases between them. The CDR3 runs 14 residues. From germline, CDR1 is SGHRS and CDR2 YFSETQ. The CDR3 nucleotides are TGCGCCAGCAGCTTGGGGGACACCTACAATGAGCAGTTCTTC. Encoded protein: CASSLGDTYNEQFF.

V is TRBV19 and J is TRBJ1-2; 9 bases are a match to TRBD1. The CDR3 runs 15 residues. Germline V gives CDR1 LNHDA, CDR2 SQIVND (reference sequence). Trimming took 4 bases from V and 7 from J; bases not matched to a gene: 10. DNA of the CDR3: TGTGCCAGTAGTACTTACCTGACAGGGGGTTCTGGCTACACCTTC. Its translation: CASSTYLTGGSGYTF. Drawing the rest from reference TRBV19 and TRBJ1-2, the complete variable domain is DGGITQSPKYLFRKEGQNVTLSCEQNLNHDAMYWYRQDPGQGLRLIYYSQIVNDFQKGDIAEGYSVSREKKESFPLTVTSAQKNPTAFYLCASSTYLTGGSGYTFGSGTRLTVV.

This rearrangement joins TRBV28 to TRBJ2-3, with 9 nucleotides matching TRBD2. Germline V gene lookup returns CDR1 MDHEN and CDR2 SYDVKM. V dropped 4 bases and J dropped 0; count of bases not matched to a gene: 5. CDR3 length equals 16 residues. The CDR3 region has the DNA TGTGCCAGCAGTTCACTACTAGCGGGTAGCACAGATACGCAGTATTTT. As protein: CASSSLLAGSTDTQYF.

V and J are TRBV28 and TRBJ1-5; D is unresolved. The CDR3 extends over 14 amino acids. CDR1 is MDHEN and CDR2 is SYDVKM in the germline V gene. V shed 3 bases and J shed 5 bases, with 11 bases lying between them. This CDR3 is CASSFGTTYQPQHF. CDR3 sequence (DNA): TGTGCCAGCAGTTTCGGAACTACTTATCAGCCCCAGCATTTT.

CDR3 coding DNA: TGTGCCAGCAGCTACAGGGGGCTAGATGGCTACACCTTC. Translating it yields CASSYRGLDGYTF. The V call is TRBV7-9, the J call TRBJ1-2; 9 bases are shared with TRBD1. The V segment lost 4 bases and the J segment 6 bases; nucleotides outside the gene matches: 3. The germline V gene encodes CDR1 SEHNR and CDR2 FQNEAQ (reference sequence). The CDR3 spans 13 residues.